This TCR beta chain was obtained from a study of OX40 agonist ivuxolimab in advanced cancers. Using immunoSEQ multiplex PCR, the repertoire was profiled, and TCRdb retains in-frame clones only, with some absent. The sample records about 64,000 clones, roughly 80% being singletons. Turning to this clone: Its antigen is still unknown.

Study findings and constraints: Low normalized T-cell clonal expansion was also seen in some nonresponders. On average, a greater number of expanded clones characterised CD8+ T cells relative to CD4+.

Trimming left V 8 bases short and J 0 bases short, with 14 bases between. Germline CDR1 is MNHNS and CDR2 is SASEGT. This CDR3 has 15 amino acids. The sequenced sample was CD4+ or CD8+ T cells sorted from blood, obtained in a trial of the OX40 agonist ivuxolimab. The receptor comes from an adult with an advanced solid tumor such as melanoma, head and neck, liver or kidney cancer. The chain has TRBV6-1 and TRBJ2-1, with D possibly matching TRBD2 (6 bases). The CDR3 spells CASRGSGSSYNEQFF. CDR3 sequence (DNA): TGTGCCAGCCGGGGGTCAGGGAGCTCCTACAATGAGCAGTTCTTC.